Below, 25 T cell receptor beta chains from the same sample are listed, as sequenced in a study of relationships among human T cell subsets. Th2 cells were selected with anti-CD294 beads after removing CD4+CD56+ natural killer T cells. From mRNA, alpha and beta CDR3 regions were amplified using semiquantitative ARM-PCR. ARM-PCR used tagged nested gene-specific primers, then communal superprimers for exponential amplification. Each CDR3 protein gets one entry after TCRdb re-called the multiplex PCR reads with MiXCR. Among a few thousand distinct CDR3 sequences listed, around 54% were seen once. Sequenced sample: CD4+ Th2 cells sorted from blood. These TCRs come from a man aged 35-49 years in good health.

This chain connects TRBV28 to TRBJ1-2, with no clear D. V was clipped by 2 bases and J by 3 bases, with 7 bases between them. The CDR3 has 13 amino acids. Germline CDR1 is MDHEN and CDR2 is SYDVKM. CDR3 sequence (DNA): TGTGCCAGCAGTTTACAGCGGGACTATGGCTACACCTTC. Translation gives CASSLQRDYGYTF.

V and J are TRBV19 and TRBJ1-1; TRBD1 is a possible D gene (6 bases). CDR1 LNHDA and CDR2 SQIVND come from the germline V gene (reference sequence). The CDR3 loop spans 11 amino acids. V dropped 9 bases and J dropped 1 base, with 6 bases sitting between them. The CDR3 region is CARTGNTEAFF. The CDR3 DNA reads as TGTGCCAGGACAGGGAACACTGAAGCTTTCTTT.

The chain couples TRBV28 to TRBJ2-1, with D maybe TRBD1 (6 bases). V was clipped by 5 bases and J by 6 bases, with 14 bases between them. Looked up from germline, CDR1 is MDHEN and CDR2 is SYDVKM. This CDR3 spans 14 amino acids. CDR3 protein: CASSRNRVGNEQFF. DNA of the CDR3: TGTGCCAGCAGTCGGAACAGGGTCGGCAATGAGCAGTTCTTC.

The CDR3 reads CASSLTLAGPNEQFF. Written as DNA, the CDR3 is TGTGCCAGCAGCTTAACGCTAGCGGGGCCAAATGAGCAGTTCTTC. The chain combines TRBV11-2 with TRBJ2-1, with 9 bases identical to TRBD2. J was trimmed by 7 bases and V by 2 bases; bases with no gene match: 6. CDR3 length equals 15 residues. Germline V lookup: CDR1 SGHAT, CDR2 FQNNGV.

The chain employs TRBV11-2 and TRBJ2-7, with 8 bases matching TRBD2. CDR1 and CDR2 from the germline V gene are SGHAT and FQNNGV. J lost 2 bases, V lost 1 base, and 13 bases had no gene match. There are 18 residues in the CDR3. This chain's CDR3 is CASSLGAGLASRAYEQYF. In DNA, the CDR3 is TGTGCCAGCAGCTTAGGGGCCGGACTAGCATCCCGCGCCTACGAGCAGTACTTC.

The genes are TRBV20-1 and TRBJ2-2; the match to TRBD1 covers 10 bases. Germline V gene data show CDR1 as DFQATT and CDR2 as SNEGSKA (reference sequence). The CDR3 runs to 17 residues. Losses at the gene ends were 3 bases for V and 4 bases for J; bases not matched to a gene: 11. CDR3 protein: CSARDRGAALSTGELFF. Here the CDR3 DNA reads TGCAGTGCTAGGGACAGGGGGGCGGCTCTTAGCACCGGGGAGCTGTTTTTT.

V gene TRBV2 combines with J gene TRBJ1-4; maybe TRBD1 (5 bases). The CDR3 sequence is 15 residues long. The V gene's germline CDR1 is SNHLY and CDR2 FYNNEI. V lost 2 bases and J lost 5, with 12 bases in between. CDR3 sequence (DNA): TGTGCCAGCAGTGAACTCACAGGACGGAATGAAAAACTGTTTTTT. The encoded protein is CASSELTGRNEKLFF.

This clonotype was found a few times. The genes are TRBV11-3 and TRBJ2-3; 9 bases match TRBD2. J was trimmed by 1 base and V by 4 bases; bases with no gene match: 6. The CDR3 runs 16 residues. Germline-derived CDR1 and CDR2 are SGHNT and YENEEA. The CDR3 sequence: CASSSSRGGGTDTQYF. The CDR3 DNA reads as TGTGCCAGCAGCTCCTCTCGCGGGGGGGGCACAGATACGCAGTATTTT. Full variable domain (remainder filled in from reference TRBV11-3 and TRBJ2-3): EAGVVQSPRYKIIEKKQPVAFWCNPISGHNTLYWYLQNLGQGPELLIRYENEEAVDDSQLPKDRFSAERLKGVDSTLKIQPAELGDSAVYLCASSSSRGGGTDTQYFGPGTRLTVL.

CDR3 in DNA: TGCGCCAGCAGCCAAGAAGGACGGAAGGATGAAAAACTGTTTTTT. It translates to CASSQEGRKDEKLFF. The V gene is TRBV4-1, the J gene TRBJ1-4; no reliable D call. The germline CDR1 and CDR2 sequences are MGHRA and YSYEKL. CDR3 length: 15 residues. V lost 0 bases and J 6 bases, leaving 11 bases between the germline ends.

This clonotype appeared a few times. The chain couples TRBV28 to TRBJ2-7; the match to TRBD1 covers 9 bases. CDR1 MDHEN and CDR2 SYDVKM come from the germline V gene. J lost 6 bases, V lost 7 bases, and 10 bases had no gene match. This CDR3 has 14 residues. DNA of the CDR3: TGTGCCAGCAATGGAGGGACAGGGAGGGTCGAGCAGTACTTC. Its protein is CASNGGTGRVEQYF.

V is TRBV19 and J is TRBJ2-5; TRBD2 matches at 7 bases. CDR3 size: 16 residues. V trimming: 4 bases; J trimming: 5 bases; junction bases outside the gene matches: 13. Germline CDR1 and CDR2: LNHDA and SQIVND (reference sequence). CDR3 nucleotides: TGTGCCAGTAGTACGACCCGATCTAGCGGTTTGGAGACCCAGTACTTC. This encodes CASSTTRSSGLETQYF.

The chain recombines TRBV4-2 with TRBJ2-3, with TRBD2 as a possible D gene (6 bases). The germline CDR1 and CDR2 sequences are LGHNA and YNFKEQ. Trimming took 5 bases from V and 0 from J, leaving 12 bases between them. CDR3 length: 15 residues. The CDR3 DNA follows: TGTGCCAGCAGCTCGGAGGGGCCGAGCACAGATACGCAGTATTTT. Protein sequence: CASSSEGPSTDTQYF.

This clonotype was seen only a few times. The chain is built from TRBV12-3 or TRBV12-4 and TRBJ1-3; 9 bases are shared with TRBD1. The CDR3 covers 15 residues. Germline trimming cut 6 bases from V and 4 bases from J; bases unmatched to any gene: 7. CDR3 coding DNA: TGTGCCAGCAGAACTCCGGGACAGGGCGGAAACACCATATATTTT. Protein: CASRTPGQGGNTIYF.

This clonotype was seen only a few times. The J gene is TRBJ2-1, the V gene TRBV5-6, with D unresolved. Germline CDR1 and CDR2: SGHDT and YYEEEE. Deletions cut 4 bases from V and 0 bases from J, with 11 bases between. This CDR3 has 15 amino acids. CDR3 in DNA: TGTGCCAGCAGCGAGAACTACATCTCCTACAATGAGCAGTTCTTC. It specifies CASSENYISYNEQFF.

This clonotype was found a few times. The chain has TRBV5-1 and TRBJ1-1; 11 nucleotides match TRBD1. V was pared by 4 bases and J by 4 bases, with 3 bases of the junction left unmatched. Germline CDR1 SGHRS, CDR2 YFSETQ. The CDR3 totals 14 residues. The CDR3: CASSTGTGGTEAFF. DNA of the CDR3: TGCGCCAGCAGCACCGGGACAGGGGGCACTGAAGCTTTCTTT.

A few counts support this clonotype. The rearrangement uses TRBV28 and TRBJ2-1; maybe TRBD1 (5 bases). Per germline, CDR1 MDHEN and CDR2 SYDVKM. The CDR3 has 13 residues. V gave up 7 bases and J gave up 9 bases, with 16 bases separating them. CDR3 protein: CASMPGGASEQFF. The DNA of the CDR3 is TGTGCCAGCATGCCGGGTGGGGCCAGTGAGCAGTTCTTC.

The CDR3 loop reads CASSPGRFTYNEQFF. CDR3 in DNA: TGTGCCAGCAGCCCGGGACGGTTCACCTACAATGAGCAGTTCTTC. The chain couples TRBV7-9 to TRBJ2-1; either TRBD1 or TRBD2 may fit D (5 bases each). Trimming shortened V by 5 bases and J by 2 bases, and 13 bases separated the two germline ends. This CDR3 is 15 amino acids long. Looked up from germline, CDR1 is SEHNR and CDR2 is FQNEAQ (reference sequence). Based on the CDR3 plus reference TRBV7-9 and TRBJ2-1, the full variable domain is DTGVSQNPRHKITKRGQNVTFRCDPISEHNRLYWYRQTLGQGPEFLTYFQNEAQLEKSRLLSDRFSAERPKGSFSTLEIQRTEQGDSAMYLCASSPGRFTYNEQFFGPGTRLTVL.

This sequence joins TRBV10-1 and TRBJ2-3; 7 bases agree with TRBD1. Per the germline V gene, CDR1 is WNHNN and CDR2 is SYGVQD (reference sequence). V shed 10 bases and J 2 bases; nucleotides not matched to a gene: 12. The CDR3 is 15 residues long. The DNA of the CDR3 is TGCGCCACCTCGGACAGGTGGAGGCTCACAGATACGCAGTATTTT. Its translation: CATSDRWRLTDTQYF.

The chain links TRBV28 to TRBJ2-1; weak D call: TRBD1 (5 bases). V gave up 3 bases and J gave up 3 bases, with 15 bases separating them. Germline CDR1 reads MDHEN; CDR2 reads SYDVKM. There are 16 residues in the CDR3. CDR3 nucleotide sequence: TGTGCCAGCAGTTTCGCTAGATTAGGGGACTACAATGAGCAGTTCTTC. Translating it yields CASSFARLGDYNEQFF.

The chain recombines TRBV6-5 with TRBJ2-7; tentative D call: TRBD2 (5 bases). V lost 4 bases, J lost 2 bases, and 12 bases lay in between. The CDR3 is 14 amino acids. Germline CDR1 is MNHEY and CDR2 is SVGAGI. This CDR3 is CASSFGVQPYEQYF. DNA for the CDR3: TGTGCCAGCAGTTTCGGGGTCCAGCCCTACGAGCAGTACTTC.

The gene calls are TRBV30 and TRBJ1-3, with TRBD1 identical over 10 bases. Per the germline V gene, CDR1 is GTSNPN and CDR2 is SVGIG (reference sequence). This CDR3 has 16 residues. With V trimmed by 4 bases and J by 2 bases, 8 bases remained unmatched. The chain's CDR3 is CAWTMGQGRPGNTIYF. For the CDR3, the DNA is TGTGCCTGGACTATGGGACAGGGGAGACCTGGAAACACCATATATTTT.

A few counts support this clonotype. This chain joins TRBV20-1 and TRBJ1-4; D gene unclear. The ends were cut back, 1 base at V and 3 bases at J, with 6 bases in the middle. The CDR3 is 13 amino acids. Germline V gene sequence: CDR1 DFQATT, CDR2 SNEGSKA (reference sequence). CDR3: CSARGVSNEKLFF. The DNA for the CDR3 is TGCAGTGCTAGAGGGGTGTCTAATGAAAAACTGTTTTTT.

This clonotype appeared once. The chain links TRBV7-3 to TRBJ2-2; D may be TRBD1 (6 bases). The CDR3 totals 13 residues. Trimming took off 6 bases at V and 5 bases at J, with 10 bases between the two ends. Germline CDR1 and CDR2: SGHTA and FQGTGA. The CDR3 loop is CASSPQGTGELFF. Written as DNA, the CDR3 is TGTGCCAGCAGTCCCCAGGGGACCGGGGAGCTGTTTTTT.

The chain is built from TRBV29-1 and TRBJ2-3; 14 bases agree with TRBD2. CDR3 length equals 16 residues. Losses at the gene ends were 6 bases for V and 4 bases for J; bases not matched to a gene: 9. Per germline, CDR1 SQVTM and CDR2 ANQGSEA. CDR3 bases: TGCAGCGTCGATGGGACTAGCGGGAGTAGGGCAGATACGCAGTATTTT. This codes for CSVDGTSGSRADTQYF.

The V call is TRBV6-5, the J call TRBJ2-1; 9 nucleotides align to TRBD2. Germline V CDR1 and CDR2: MNHEY, SVGAGI. Germline trimming cut 10 bases from V and 7 bases from J; bases unmatched to any gene: 14. The CDR3 length is 15 residues. The CDR3 DNA sequence: TGTGCCAACAGCGACGGGGCGGGAGGGCGGAATGAGCAGTTCTTC. Encoded protein: CANSDGAGGRNEQFF.